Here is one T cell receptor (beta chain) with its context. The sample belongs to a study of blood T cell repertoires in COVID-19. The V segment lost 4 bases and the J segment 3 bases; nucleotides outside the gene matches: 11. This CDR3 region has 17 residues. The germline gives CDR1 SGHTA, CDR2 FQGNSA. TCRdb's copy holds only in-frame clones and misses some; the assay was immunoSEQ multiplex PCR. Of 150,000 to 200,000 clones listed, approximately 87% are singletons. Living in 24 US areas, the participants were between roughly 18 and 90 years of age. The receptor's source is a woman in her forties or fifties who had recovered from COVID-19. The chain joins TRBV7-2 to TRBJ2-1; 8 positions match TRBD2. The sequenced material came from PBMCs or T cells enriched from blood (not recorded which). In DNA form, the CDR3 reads TGTGCCAGCAGCTCACTTCCAGCGGGGGTCATCTACAATGAGCAGTTCTTC. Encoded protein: CASSSLPAGVIYNEQFF.